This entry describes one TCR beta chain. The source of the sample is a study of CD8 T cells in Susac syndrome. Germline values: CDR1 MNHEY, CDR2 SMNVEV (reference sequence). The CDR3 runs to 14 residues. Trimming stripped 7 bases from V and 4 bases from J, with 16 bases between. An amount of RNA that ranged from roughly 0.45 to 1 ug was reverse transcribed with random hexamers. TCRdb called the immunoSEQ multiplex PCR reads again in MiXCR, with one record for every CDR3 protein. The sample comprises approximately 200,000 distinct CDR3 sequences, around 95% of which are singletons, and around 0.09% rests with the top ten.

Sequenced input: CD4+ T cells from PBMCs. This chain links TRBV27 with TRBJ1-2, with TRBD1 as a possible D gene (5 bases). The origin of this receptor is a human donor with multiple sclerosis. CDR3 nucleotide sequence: TGTGCCAGCAAGCCGGACACCCTGTCCTATGGCTACACCTTC. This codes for CASKPDTLSYGYTF.